This TCR beta chain was observed in a study of cytomegalovirus exposure and HLA in healthy donors. Findings and limits, study-wide: TCR beta sequences reportedly predicted the HLA-A and HLA-B alleles of most subjects accurately.

To note about this clone: What it binds is unknown.

It was with 60 Vbeta and 13 Jbeta primers that the PCR ran. The protocol was immunoSEQ multiplex PCR, while the TCRdb copy is restricted to in-frame clones and leaves out a portion. The table lists 85,000 to 130,000 clones, 75% to 85% of them singletons. This receptor was identified in a woman aged 18-29 years in good health and CMV-seronegative. Input material: PBMCs.

The CDR3, as DNA: TGTGCCTGGAGTGTTTCTCCTCTCTATGGCTACACCTTC. It is translated as CAWSVSPLYGYTF. The chain has TRBV30 and TRBJ1-2; no firm D call. CDR1 GTSNPN and CDR2 SVGIG come from the germline V gene (reference sequence). Between the trimmed V and J ends, which lost 0 bases and 4 bases, there was a span of 9 bases. The length of the CDR3 is 13 residues.